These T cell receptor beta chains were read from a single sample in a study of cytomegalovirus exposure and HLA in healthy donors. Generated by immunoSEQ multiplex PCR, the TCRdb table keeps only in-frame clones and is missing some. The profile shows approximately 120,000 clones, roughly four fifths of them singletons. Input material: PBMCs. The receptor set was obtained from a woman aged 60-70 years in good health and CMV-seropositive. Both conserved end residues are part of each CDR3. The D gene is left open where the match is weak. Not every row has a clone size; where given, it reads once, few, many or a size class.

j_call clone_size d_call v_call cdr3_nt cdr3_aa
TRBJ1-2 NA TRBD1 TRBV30 TGTGCCTGGAGGGACAGGGGGCGTGAAGGCTACACCTTC CAWRDRGREGYTF
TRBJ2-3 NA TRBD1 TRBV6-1 TGTGCCAGCAGTGAACCCGGGACAGGGGGAGGGACAGATACGCAGTATTTT CASSEPGTGGGTDTQYF
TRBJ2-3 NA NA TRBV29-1 TGCAGCGTTGGGCGGGAAACAGATACGCAGTATTTT CSVGRETDTQYF
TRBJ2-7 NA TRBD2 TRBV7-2 TGTGCCAGCAGCTATGGACTAGCGGCTTCTGACGAGCAGTACTTC CASSYGLAASDEQYF
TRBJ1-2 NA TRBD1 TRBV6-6 TGTGCCAGCAGCCAAAAAGGGACAGGGACCAACTATGGCTACACCTTC CASSQKGTGTNYGYTF
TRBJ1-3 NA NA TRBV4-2 TGTGCCAGCAGCCCCAGGTTTACAGACTCTGGAAACACCATATATTTT CASSPRFTDSGNTIYF
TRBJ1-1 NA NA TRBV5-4 TGTGCCAGCAGCTCCCAGGCGGGGAACACTGAAGCTTTCTTT CASSSQAGNTEAFF
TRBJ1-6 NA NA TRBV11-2 TGTGCCAGCGAGGGAGGGCACTATAATTCACCCCTCCACTTT CASEGGHYNSPLHF
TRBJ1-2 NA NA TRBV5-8 TGTGCCAGCAGCTTGGGCGGGCCTCGCTATGGCTACACCTTC CASSLGGPRYGYTF
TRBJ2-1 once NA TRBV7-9 TGTGCCAGCAGCTTGACGGGACTTGCGGGTGAGCAGTTCTTC CASSLTGLAGEQFF
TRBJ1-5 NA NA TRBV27 TGTGCCAGCAGTTCCCGACGTTTGGGAGGGGCAAGCAATCAGCCCCAGCATTTT CASSSRRLGGASNQPQHF
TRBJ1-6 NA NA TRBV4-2 TGTGCCAGCAGCCAAGAGGACAGCCATAATTCACCCCTCCACTTT CASSQEDSHNSPLHF
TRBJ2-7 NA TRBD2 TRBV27 TGTGCCAGCAGTCCGATTGGGACTAGCGCCTACGAGCAGTACTTC CASSPIGTSAYEQYF
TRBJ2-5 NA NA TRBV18 TGTGCCAGCTCACCAACCGGGAATGAGGAGACCCAGTACTTC CASSPTGNEETQYF
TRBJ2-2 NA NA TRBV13 TGTGCCAGCAGCCGCCGACAGGCGAACACCGGGGAGCTGTTTTTT CASSRRQANTGELFF
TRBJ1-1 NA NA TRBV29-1 TGCAGCGTTGAGGCCAGGGAGAACACTGAAGCTTTCTTT CSVEARENTEAFF
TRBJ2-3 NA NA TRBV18 TGTGCCAGCTCACCGAGCCCCTTCACAGATACGCAGTATTTT CASSPSPFTDTQYF
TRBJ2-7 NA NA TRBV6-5 TGTGCCAGCAGTTCGGTATATAGCGGACGATCGTACGAGCAGTACTTC CASSSVYSGRSYEQYF
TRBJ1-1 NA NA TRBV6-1 TGTGCCAGCAGGTACCAGGGAACCACTGAAGCTTTCTTT CASRYQGTTEAFF
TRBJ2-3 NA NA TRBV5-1 TGCGCCAGCAGCTTTACCGGGGGATTTAGCACAGATACGCAGTATTTT CASSFTGGFSTDTQYF